One sample yielded the 13 T cell receptor beta chains listed below, sequenced in a study of blood T cell repertoires in COVID-19 (dated by TCRdb to 2020 to 2022). Library preparation used the immunoSEQ multiplex PCR assay. TCRdb obtained this table from immuneACCESS and retained in-frame rearrangements with V and J assigned. These tables miss some clones; where compared with another copy, unresolved V genes account for less than half of the shortfall, and the remainder is unexplained. The sample table shows about 200,000 clones, and about 86% are seen once. 2% to 2.5% of the sample goes to the ten largest clones. Sequenced: peripheral blood. All receptors derive from a woman aged 50 to 60 with acute or convalescent COVID-19.

The chain combines TRBV3-1 (or the pseudogene TRBV3-2) with TRBJ2-1; D remains ambiguous. Per germline, CDR1 LGHDT and CDR2 YNNKEL (reference sequence). Trimming left V 1 base short and J 3 bases short, with 7 bases between. CDR3 size: 14 residues. Here the CDR3 reads CASSQGSGYNEQFF. The CDR3 region has the DNA TGTGCCAGCAGCCAAGGTTCAGGCTACAATGAGCAGTTCTTC.

DNA of the CDR3: TGTGCCAGTAGTATTCCCGGGGCTGGAAACACCATATATTTT. As protein: CASSIPGAGNTIYF. The chain links TRBV19 to TRBJ1-3; the D is unclear. Germline assignment: CDR1 LNHDA and CDR2 SQIVND (reference sequence). V was trimmed by 3 bases and J by 2 bases, leaving 8 bases between them. This CDR3 comprises 14 residues.

The genes are TRBV2 and TRBJ2-2, with D possibly being TRBD2 (5 bases). Germline CDR1 reads SNHLY; CDR2 reads FYNNEI. This CDR3 comprises 15 residues. The V gene lost 7 bases and the J gene lost 2 bases, with 14 bases spanning the gap. The CDR3 nucleotides are TGTGCCAGCAATGGTCTAGCAGATAACACCGGGGAGCTGTTTTTT. It translates to CASNGLADNTGELFF.

This clone was found a few times. J is TRBJ1-2 and V is TRBV14, with D hard to call. V was shortened by 1 base and J by 4 bases, with 10 bases between the two germline ends. In germline, CDR1 is SGHDN, CDR2 FVKESK. The CDR3 spans 14 residues. This chain's CDR3 is CASSQGGRFYGYTF. The CDR3 DNA reads TGTGCCAGCAGCCAAGGTGGCAGATTCTATGGCTACACCTTC.

The chain carries TRBV10-3 and TRBJ1-3; D gene uncertain. Germline V CDR1 and CDR2: ENHRY, SYGVKD. Trimming removed 3 bases at V and 0 bases at J, with 9 bases between. The CDR3 sequence is 15 residues long. The CDR3 reads CAISDTSFSGNTIYF. The CDR3 DNA reads as TGTGCCATCAGTGACACATCCTTCTCTGGAAACACCATATATTTT.

This sequence joins TRBV3-1 (or the pseudogene TRBV3-2) and TRBJ2-7, with 8 bases identical to TRBD1. Germline CDR1 and CDR2: LGHDT and YNNKEL (reference sequence). This CDR3 comprises 14 residues. After removal of 3 bases from V and 3 bases from J, the junction contained 4 bases not matched to a gene. The CDR3 loop is CASSHRTGLYEQYF. The DNA for the CDR3 is TGTGCCAGCAGCCACCGGACAGGGCTCTACGAGCAGTACTTC.

The chain is built from TRBV18 and TRBJ2-3, with 9 bases that match TRBD2. The CDR3 runs to 15 residues. Per the germline V gene, CDR1 is KGHSH and CDR2 is LQKENI. V lost 1 base to trimming and J lost 2 bases; unmatched junction nucleotides: 1. CDR3 sequence: CASSPLAGATDTQYF. DNA of the CDR3: TGTGCCAGCTCACCACTAGCGGGAGCCACAGATACGCAGTATTTT.

The V gene is TRBV19, the J gene TRBJ2-2, with TRBD2 matching over 10 bases. With V trimmed by 2 bases and J by 6 bases, 3 bases remained unmatched. CDR1 and CDR2 (germline): LNHDA, SQIVND (reference sequence). The CDR3 is made up of 15 amino acids. CDR3 sequence (DNA): TGTGCCAGTAGTATAAGTCTAGCGGGAGCCGGGGAGCTGTTTTTT. Amino acids: CASSISLAGAGELFF. Filled out from reference TRBV19 and TRBJ2-2, the complete variable domain reads DGGITQSPKYLFRKEGQNVTLSCEQNLNHDAMYWYRQDPGQGLRLIYYSQIVNDFQKGDIAEGYSVSREKKESFPLTVTSAQKNPTAFYLCASSISLAGAGELFFGEGSRLTVL.

The chain joins TRBV5-6 to TRBJ2-7, with TRBD2 matching 10 bases. This CDR3 spans 15 amino acids. Germline-derived CDR1 and CDR2 are SGHDT and YYEEEE. Germline trimming cut 5 bases from V and 2 bases from J; bases unmatched to any gene: 7. The CDR3 DNA reads as TGTGCCAGCAGGCCCGCTAGCGGGAGCCCCTACGAGCAGTACTTC. It specifies CASRPASGSPYEQYF. Full variable domain (missing parts from reference TRBV5-6 and TRBJ2-7): DAGVTQSPTHLIKTRGQQVTLRCSPKSGHDTVSWYQQALGQGPQFIFQYYEEEERQRGNFPDRFSGHQFPNYSSELNVNALLLGDSALYLCASRPASGSPYEQYFGPGTRLTVT.

Comment on this clone: Within the sample, other DNA sequences also encode this same CDR3. This sequence joins TRBV6-5 and TRBJ2-5; 7 bases agree with TRBD1. J was trimmed by 2 bases and V by 6 bases; bases with no gene match: 3. Germline CDR1 MNHEY, CDR2 SVGAGI. The CDR3 runs to 13 residues. The CDR3: CASSRDRQETQYF. The CDR3, as DNA: TGTGCCAGCAGCCGGGACAGACAAGAGACCCAGTACTTC.

The chain is built from TRBV7-9 and TRBJ1-2; tentative D call: TRBD1 (5 bases). Germline lookup yields CDR1 SEHNR and CDR2 FQNEAQ (reference sequence). This CDR3 region has 14 residues. The V end was cut by 7 bases, the J end by 2 bases, with 14 bases between. The CDR3 reads CASTRAGGNYGYTF. Here the CDR3 DNA reads TGTGCCAGCACCAGGGCGGGAGGGAACTATGGCTACACCTTC. Full variable domain (remainder filled in from reference TRBV7-9 and TRBJ1-2): DTGVSQNPRHKITKRGQNVTFRCDPISEHNRLYWYRQTLGQGPEFLTYFQNEAQLEKSRLLSDRFSAERPKGSFSTLEIQRTEQGDSAMYLCASTRAGGNYGYTFGSGTRLTVV.

The V call is TRBV5-1, the J call TRBJ2-7, with 8 nucleotides matching TRBD2. The ends lost 0 bases at V and 1 base at J; junction bases unmatched: 6. The CDR3 length is 16 residues. Germline lookup yields CDR1 SGHRS and CDR2 YFSETQ. CDR3 region: CASSLGIAGSSYEQYF. Written as DNA, the CDR3 is TGCGCCAGCAGCTTGGGGATAGCGGGGTCTTCCTACGAGCAGTACTTC. Full variable domain (missing parts from reference TRBV5-1 and TRBJ2-7): KAGVTQTPRYLIKTRGQQVTLSCSPISGHRSVSWYQQTPGQGLQFLFEYFSETQRNKGNFPGRFSGRQFSNSRSEMNVSTLELGDSALYLCASSLGIAGSSYEQYFGPGTRLTVT.

V and J are TRBV5-1 and TRBJ2-1; 11 bases are shared with TRBD2. V shed 0 bases, J shed 6 bases, and the junction held 2 bases outside the gene matches. Germline values: CDR1 SGHRS, CDR2 YFSETQ. The CDR3 spans 15 residues. The CDR3, as DNA: TGCGCCAGCAGCTTGGATCTAGCGGGGGGCAATGAGCAGTTCTTC. Encoded protein: CASSLDLAGGNEQFF.